This T cell receptor (beta chain) was recovered during a study of cytomegalovirus exposure and HLA in healthy donors. The CDR3 totals 17 residues. The germline V gene encodes CDR1 LNHNV and CDR2 YYDKDF (reference sequence). Trimming took off 3 bases at V and 8 bases at J, with 25 bases between the two ends. With 60 Vbeta and 13 Jbeta primers, the PCR was carried out. TCRdb keeps only in-frame clones here, not all; method: immunoSEQ multiplex PCR. The sample includes more than 150,000 clones, 80% of them seen just once. The rearrangement uses TRBV15 and TRBJ1-2; D might be TRBD1 (5 bases). The sequence was obtained from a boy aged 5-17 years in good health and CMV-seronegative. The sample comprised PBMCs. The CDR3 DNA reads as TGTGCCACCAGCAGGGAATCGGACACCCCCTCTGTTGGGGGCTACACCTTC. Its translation: CATSRESDTPSVGGYTF.